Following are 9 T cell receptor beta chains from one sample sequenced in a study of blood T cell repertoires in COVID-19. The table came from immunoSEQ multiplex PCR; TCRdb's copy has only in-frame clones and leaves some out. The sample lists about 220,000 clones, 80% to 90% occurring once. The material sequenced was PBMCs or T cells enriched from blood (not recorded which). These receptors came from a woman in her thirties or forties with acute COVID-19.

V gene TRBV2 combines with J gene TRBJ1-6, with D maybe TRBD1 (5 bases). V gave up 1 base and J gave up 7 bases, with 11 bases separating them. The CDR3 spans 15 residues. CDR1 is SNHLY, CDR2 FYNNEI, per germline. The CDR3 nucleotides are TGTGCCAGCAGTGAAGTGGTGGGGCGGAATTCACCCCTCCACTTT. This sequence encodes CASSEVVGRNSPLHF.

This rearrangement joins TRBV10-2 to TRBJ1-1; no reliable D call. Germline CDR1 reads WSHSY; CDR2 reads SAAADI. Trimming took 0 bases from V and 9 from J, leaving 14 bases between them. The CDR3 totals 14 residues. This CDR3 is CASSESSQVLKAFF. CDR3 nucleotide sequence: TGCGCCAGCAGTGAGTCGAGTCAGGTCCTCAAAGCTTTCTTT.

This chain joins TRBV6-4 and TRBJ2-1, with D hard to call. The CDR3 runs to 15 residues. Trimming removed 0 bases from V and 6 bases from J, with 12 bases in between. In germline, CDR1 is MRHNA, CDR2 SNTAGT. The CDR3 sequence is CASSDSRSNTNEQFF. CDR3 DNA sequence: TGTGCCAGCAGTGACTCGAGGTCTAATACCAATGAGCAGTTCTTC.

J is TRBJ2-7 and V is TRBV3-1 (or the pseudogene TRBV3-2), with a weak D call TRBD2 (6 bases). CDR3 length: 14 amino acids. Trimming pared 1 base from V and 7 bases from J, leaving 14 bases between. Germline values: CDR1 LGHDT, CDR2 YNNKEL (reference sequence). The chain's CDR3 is CASSQGRVDGEQYF. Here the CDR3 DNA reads TGTGCCAGCAGCCAAGGGAGGGTAGATGGGGAGCAGTACTTC.

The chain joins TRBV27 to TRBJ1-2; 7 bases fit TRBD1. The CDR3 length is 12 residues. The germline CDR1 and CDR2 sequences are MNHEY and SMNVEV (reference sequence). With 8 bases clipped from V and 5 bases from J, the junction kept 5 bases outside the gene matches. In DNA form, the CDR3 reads TGTGCCAGCGGGACAGTCGGATATGGCTACACCTTC. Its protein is CASGTVGYGYTF.

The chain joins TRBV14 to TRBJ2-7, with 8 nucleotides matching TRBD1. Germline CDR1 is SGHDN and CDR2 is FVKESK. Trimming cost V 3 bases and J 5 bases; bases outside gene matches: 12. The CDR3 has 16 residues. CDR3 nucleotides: TGTGCCAGCAGCCAGAGATTCTCGGACAGGGTGGACGAGCAGTACTTC. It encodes CASSQRFSDRVDEQYF.

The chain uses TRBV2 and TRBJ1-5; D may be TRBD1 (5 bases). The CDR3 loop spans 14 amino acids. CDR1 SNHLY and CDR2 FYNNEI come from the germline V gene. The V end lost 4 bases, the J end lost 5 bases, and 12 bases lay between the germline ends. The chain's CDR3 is CASSVEGGDQPQHF. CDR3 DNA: TGTGCCAGCAGTGTTGAGGGAGGGGATCAGCCCCAGCATTTT.

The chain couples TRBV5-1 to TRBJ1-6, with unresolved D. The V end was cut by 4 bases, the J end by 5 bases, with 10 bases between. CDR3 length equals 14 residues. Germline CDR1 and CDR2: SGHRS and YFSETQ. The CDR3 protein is CASSREGNNSPLHF. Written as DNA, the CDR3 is TGCGCCAGCAGCCGGGAGGGTAATAATTCACCCCTCCACTTT.

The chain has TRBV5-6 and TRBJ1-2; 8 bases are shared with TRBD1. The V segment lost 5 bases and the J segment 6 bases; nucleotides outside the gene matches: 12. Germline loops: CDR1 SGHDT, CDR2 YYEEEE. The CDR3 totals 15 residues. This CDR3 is CASRRAGPGGDGYTF. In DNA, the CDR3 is TGTGCCAGCAGAAGAGCAGGTCCAGGGGGCGATGGCTACACCTTC.